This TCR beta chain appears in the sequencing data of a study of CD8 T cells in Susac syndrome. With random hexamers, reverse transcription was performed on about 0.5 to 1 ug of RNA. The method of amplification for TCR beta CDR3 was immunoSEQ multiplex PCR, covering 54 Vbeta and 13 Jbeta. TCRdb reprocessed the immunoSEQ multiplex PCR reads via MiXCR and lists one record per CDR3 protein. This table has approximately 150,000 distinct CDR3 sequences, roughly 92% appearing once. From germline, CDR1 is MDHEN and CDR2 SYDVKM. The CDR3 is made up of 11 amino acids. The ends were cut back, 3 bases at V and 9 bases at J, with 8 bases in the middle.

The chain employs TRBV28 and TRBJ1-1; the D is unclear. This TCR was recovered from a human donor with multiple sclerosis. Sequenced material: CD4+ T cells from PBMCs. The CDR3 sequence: CASSLEPQAFF. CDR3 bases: TGTGCCAGCAGTTTGGAACCACAAGCTTTCTTT.